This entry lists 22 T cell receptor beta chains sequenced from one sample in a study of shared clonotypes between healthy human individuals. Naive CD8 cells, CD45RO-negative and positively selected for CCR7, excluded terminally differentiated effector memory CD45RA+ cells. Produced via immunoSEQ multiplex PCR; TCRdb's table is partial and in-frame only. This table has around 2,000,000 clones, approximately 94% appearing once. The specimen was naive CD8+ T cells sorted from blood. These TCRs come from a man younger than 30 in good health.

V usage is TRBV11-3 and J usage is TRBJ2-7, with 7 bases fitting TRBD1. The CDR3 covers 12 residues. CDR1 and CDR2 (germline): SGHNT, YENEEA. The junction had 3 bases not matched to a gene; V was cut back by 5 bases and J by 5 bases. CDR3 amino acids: CASSRDRHEQYF. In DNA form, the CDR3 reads TGTGCCAGCAGCCGGGACAGACACGAGCAGTACTTC. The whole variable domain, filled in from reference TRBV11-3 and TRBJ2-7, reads EAGVVQSPRYKIIEKKQPVAFWCNPISGHNTLYWYLQNLGQGPELLIRYENEEAVDDSQLPKDRFSAERLKGVDSTLKIQPAELGDSAVYLCASSRDRHEQYFGPGTRLTVT.

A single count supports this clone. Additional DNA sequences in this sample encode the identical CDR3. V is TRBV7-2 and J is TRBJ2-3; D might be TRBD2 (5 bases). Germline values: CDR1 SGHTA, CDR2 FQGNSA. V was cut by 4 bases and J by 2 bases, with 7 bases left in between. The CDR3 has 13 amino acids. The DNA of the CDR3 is TGTGCCAGCAGCTGGACTGTCACAGATACGCAGTATTTT. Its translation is CASSWTVTDTQYF.

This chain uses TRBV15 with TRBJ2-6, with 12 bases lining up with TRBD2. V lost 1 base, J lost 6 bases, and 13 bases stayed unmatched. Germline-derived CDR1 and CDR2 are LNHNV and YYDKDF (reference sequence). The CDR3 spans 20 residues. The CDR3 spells CATSRVGLAGPPAEANVLTF. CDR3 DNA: TGTGCCACCAGCAGAGTGGGACTAGCGGGTCCCCCGGCAGAGGCCAACGTCCTGACTTTC. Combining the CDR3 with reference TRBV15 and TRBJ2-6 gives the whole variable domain DAMVIQNPRYQVTQFGKPVTLSCSQTLNHNVMYWYQQKSSQAPKLLFHYYDKDFNNEADTPDNFQSRRPNTSFCFLDIRSPGLGDTAMYLCATSRVGLAGPPAEANVLTFGAGSRLTVL.

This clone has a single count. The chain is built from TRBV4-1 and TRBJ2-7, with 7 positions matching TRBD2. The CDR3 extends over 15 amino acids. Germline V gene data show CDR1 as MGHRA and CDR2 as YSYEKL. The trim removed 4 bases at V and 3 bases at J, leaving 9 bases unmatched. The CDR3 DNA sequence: TGCGCCAGCAGCCCCTCCCCCGGGACTAACTACGAGCAGTACTTC. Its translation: CASSPSPGTNYEQYF.

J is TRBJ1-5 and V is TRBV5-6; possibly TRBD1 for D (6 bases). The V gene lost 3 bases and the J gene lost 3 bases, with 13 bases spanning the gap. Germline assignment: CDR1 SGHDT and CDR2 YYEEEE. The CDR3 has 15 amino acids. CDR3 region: CASSSRQAINQPQHF. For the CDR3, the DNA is TGTGCCAGCAGCTCCCGACAGGCTATCAATCAGCCCCAGCATTTT.

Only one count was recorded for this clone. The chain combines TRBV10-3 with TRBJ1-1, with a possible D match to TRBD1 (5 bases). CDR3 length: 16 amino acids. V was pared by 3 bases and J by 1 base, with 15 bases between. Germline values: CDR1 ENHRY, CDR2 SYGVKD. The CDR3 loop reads CAISDILGGGNTEAFF. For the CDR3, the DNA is TGTGCCATCAGTGATATCCTCGGCGGGGGGAACACTGAAGCTTTCTTT.

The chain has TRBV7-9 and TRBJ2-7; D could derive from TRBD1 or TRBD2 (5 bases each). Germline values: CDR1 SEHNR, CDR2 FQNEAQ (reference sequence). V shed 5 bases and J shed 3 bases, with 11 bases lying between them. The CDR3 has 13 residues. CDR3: CASSQGPYYEQYF. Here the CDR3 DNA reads TGTGCCAGCAGCCAGGGACCGTACTACGAGCAGTACTTC. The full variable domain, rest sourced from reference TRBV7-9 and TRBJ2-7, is DTGVSQNPRHKITKRGQNVTFRCDPISEHNRLYWYRQTLGQGPEFLTYFQNEAQLEKSRLLSDRFSAERPKGSFSTLEIQRTEQGDSAMYLCASSQGPYYEQYFGPGTRLTVT.

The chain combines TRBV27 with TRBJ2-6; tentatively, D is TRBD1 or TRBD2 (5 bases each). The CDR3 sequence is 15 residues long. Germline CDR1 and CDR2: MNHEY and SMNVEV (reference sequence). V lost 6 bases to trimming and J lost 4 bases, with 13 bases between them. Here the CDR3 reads CASRPGRLGANVLTF. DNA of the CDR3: TGTGCCAGCAGACCGGGACGCCTAGGGGCCAACGTCCTGACTTTC. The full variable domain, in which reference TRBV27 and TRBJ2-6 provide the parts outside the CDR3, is EAQVTQNPRYLITVTGKKLTVTCSQNMNHEYMSWYRQDPGLGLRQIYYSMNVEVTDKGDVPEGYKVSRKEKRNFPLILESPSPNQTSLYFCASRPGRLGANVLTFGAGSRLTVL.

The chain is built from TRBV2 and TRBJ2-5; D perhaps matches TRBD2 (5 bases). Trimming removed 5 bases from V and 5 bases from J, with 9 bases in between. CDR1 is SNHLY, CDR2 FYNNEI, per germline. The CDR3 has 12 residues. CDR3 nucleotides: TGTGCCAGCAGTCCGTGGGAGGAGACCCAGTACTTC. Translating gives CASSPWEETQYF.

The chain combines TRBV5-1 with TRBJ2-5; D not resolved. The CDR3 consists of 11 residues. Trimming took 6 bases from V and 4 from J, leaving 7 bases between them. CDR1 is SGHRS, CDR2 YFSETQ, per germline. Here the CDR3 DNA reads TGCGCCAGCACCCTGGGAGAGACCCAGTACTTC. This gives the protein CASTLGETQYF.

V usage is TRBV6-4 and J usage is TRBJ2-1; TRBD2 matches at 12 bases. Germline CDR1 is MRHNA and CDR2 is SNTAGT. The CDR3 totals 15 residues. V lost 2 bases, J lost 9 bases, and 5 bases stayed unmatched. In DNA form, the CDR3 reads TGTGCCAGCAGTGACCTGACTAGCGGGAGACCTGAGCAGTTCTTC. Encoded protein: CASSDLTSGRPEQFF.

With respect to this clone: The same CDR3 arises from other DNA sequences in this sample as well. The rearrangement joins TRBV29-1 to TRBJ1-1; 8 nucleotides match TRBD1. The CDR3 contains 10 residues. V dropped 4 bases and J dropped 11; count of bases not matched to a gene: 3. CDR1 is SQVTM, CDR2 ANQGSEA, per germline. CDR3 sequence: CSVADREAFF. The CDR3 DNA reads TGCAGCGTTGCGGACAGGGAGGCTTTCTTT.

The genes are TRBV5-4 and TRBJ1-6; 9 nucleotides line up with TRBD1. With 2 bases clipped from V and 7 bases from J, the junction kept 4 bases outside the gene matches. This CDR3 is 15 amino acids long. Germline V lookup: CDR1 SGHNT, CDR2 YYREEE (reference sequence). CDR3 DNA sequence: TGTGCCAGCAGCTTCGGACAGGGGTTAAATTCACCCCTCCACTTT. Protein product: CASSFGQGLNSPLHF.

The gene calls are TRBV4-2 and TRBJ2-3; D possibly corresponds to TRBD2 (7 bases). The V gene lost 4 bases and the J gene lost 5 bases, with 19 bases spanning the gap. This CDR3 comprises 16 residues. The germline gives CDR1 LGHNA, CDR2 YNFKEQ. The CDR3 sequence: CASSPWSGGAVDTQYF. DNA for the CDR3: TGTGCCAGCAGCCCTTGGAGTGGGGGGGCGGTAGATACGCAGTATTTT.

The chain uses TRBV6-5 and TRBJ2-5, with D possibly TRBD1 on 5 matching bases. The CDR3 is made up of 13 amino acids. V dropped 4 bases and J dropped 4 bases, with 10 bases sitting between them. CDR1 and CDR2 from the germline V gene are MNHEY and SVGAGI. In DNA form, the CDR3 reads TGTGCCAGCAGTTTTGGGGCGCGAGAGACCCAGTACTTC. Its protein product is CASSFGARETQYF.

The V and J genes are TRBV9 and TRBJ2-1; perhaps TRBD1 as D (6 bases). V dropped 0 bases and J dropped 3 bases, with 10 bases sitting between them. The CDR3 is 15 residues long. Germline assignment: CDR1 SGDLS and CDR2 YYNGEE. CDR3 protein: CASSVASDSYNEQFF. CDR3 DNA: TGTGCCAGCAGCGTAGCGTCGGACAGCTACAATGAGCAGTTCTTC.

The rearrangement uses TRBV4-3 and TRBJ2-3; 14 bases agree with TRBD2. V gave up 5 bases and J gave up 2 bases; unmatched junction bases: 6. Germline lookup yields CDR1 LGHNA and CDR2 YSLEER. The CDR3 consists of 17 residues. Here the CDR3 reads CASSSGTSGGITDTQYF. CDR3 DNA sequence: TGCGCCAGCAGCTCGGGGACTAGCGGGGGAATCACAGATACGCAGTATTTT.

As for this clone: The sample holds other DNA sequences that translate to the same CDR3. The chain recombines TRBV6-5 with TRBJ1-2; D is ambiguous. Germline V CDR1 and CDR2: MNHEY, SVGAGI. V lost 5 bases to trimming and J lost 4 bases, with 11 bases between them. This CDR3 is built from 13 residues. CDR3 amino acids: CASSPGPLYGYTF. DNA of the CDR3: TGTGCCAGCAGTCCTGGTCCTCTCTATGGCTACACCTTC.

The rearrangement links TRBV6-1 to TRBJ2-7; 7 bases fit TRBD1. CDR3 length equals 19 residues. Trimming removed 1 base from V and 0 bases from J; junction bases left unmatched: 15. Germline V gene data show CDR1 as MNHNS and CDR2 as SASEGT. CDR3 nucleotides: TGTGCCAGCAGTGAAGGAAGACAGGGAATAAGTCCTTTCTCCTACGAGCAGTACTTC. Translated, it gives CASSEGRQGISPFSYEQYF.

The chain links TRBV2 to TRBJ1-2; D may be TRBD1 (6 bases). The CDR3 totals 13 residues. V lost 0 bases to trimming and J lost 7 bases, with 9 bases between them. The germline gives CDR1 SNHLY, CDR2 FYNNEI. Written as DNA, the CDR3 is TGTGCCAGCAGTGAAGCGTGGGGGGCTGGCTACACCTTC. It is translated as CASSEAWGAGYTF. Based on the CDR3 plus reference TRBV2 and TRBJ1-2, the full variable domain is EPEVTQTPSHQVTQMGQEVILRCVPISNHLYFYWYRQILGQKVEFLVSFYNNEISEKSEIFDDQFSVERPDGSNFTLKIRSTKLEDSAMYFCASSEAWGAGYTFGSGTRLTVV.

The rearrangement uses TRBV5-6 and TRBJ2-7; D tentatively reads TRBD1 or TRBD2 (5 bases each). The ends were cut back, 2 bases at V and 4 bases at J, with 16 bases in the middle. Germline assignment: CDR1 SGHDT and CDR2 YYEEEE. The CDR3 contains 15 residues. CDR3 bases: TGTGCCAGCAGCTTATCCGAGGGGCCCCCGTACGAGCAGTACTTC. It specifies CASSLSEGPPYEQYF. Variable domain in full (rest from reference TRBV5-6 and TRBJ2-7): DAGVTQSPTHLIKTRGQQVTLRCSPKSGHDTVSWYQQALGQGPQFIFQYYEEEERQRGNFPDRFSGHQFPNYSSELNVNALLLGDSALYLCASSLSEGPPYEQYFGPGTRLTVT.

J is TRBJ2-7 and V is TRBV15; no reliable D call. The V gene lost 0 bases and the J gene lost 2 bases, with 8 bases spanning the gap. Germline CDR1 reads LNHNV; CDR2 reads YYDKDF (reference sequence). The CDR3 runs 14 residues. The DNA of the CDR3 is TGTGCCACCAGCAGAGATACAGCGACCTACGAGCAGTACTTC. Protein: CATSRDTATYEQYF.